These 11 T cell receptor beta chains share one sample of origin, sequenced in a study of tumor and adjacent non-tumor tissue in lung cancer. The template was RNA from unsorted bulk tissue. Three rounds of nested PCR, following a modified ARM-PCR protocol, produced the TCRbeta library. TCRdb re-called the multiplex PCR reads with MiXCR, one entry per CDR3 protein. The sample has roughly 200,000 distinct CDR3 sequences; around 70% are singletons. The sequencing input was lung tumor tissue. Every receptor here comes from a man between 60 and 75 years old with non-small cell lung cancer.

This clonotype was recorded a few times. The J gene is TRBJ2-3, the V gene TRBV6-2 or TRBV6-3; D possibly matches TRBD1 or TRBD2 (6 bases each). The CDR3 length is 16 residues. Germline-derived CDR1 and CDR2 are MNHEY and SVGEGT. Trimming shortened V by 0 bases and J by 2 bases, and 12 bases separated the two germline ends. The CDR3 DNA follows: TGTGCCAGCAGTTACTCTCCGGGGGCAGACACAGATACGCAGTATTTT. Encoded protein: CASSYSPGADTDTQYF.

Concerning this clonotype: With a much larger clone just one base away, this may be a read error. This sequence joins TRBV4-2 and TRBJ2-7; TRBD1 matches 7 bases. CDR1 and CDR2 from the germline V gene are LGHNA and YNFKEQ. The CDR3 loop spans 14 amino acids. The CDR3 coding sequence is TGTACCAGCAGCCAAGAGGACAGGCCCTACGAGCAGTACTTC. Its translation: CTSSQEDRPYEQYF.

As concerns this clonotype: The junction differs from germline at one of its ends, possibly a read error. V gene TRBV11-2 combines with J gene TRBJ2-5; D might be TRBD2 (5 bases). The CDR3 sequence is 15 residues long. Germline CDR1 reads SGHAT; CDR2 reads FQNNGV. The CDR3 bases are TGTGCTAGCAGCTTGGACCCGAGCGGACGGGAGACCCAGTACTTC. Translation: CASSLDPSGRETQYF.

This clonotype was seen a few times. This sequence may be a read error, since a much larger clone differs from it by one base. The chain is built from TRBV29-1 and TRBJ2-3, with TRBD2 as a possible D gene (6 bases). Between the trimmed V and J ends, which lost 8 bases and 5 bases, there was a span of 14 bases. The germline CDR1 and CDR2 sequences are SQVTM and ANQGSEA. This CDR3 region has 12 residues. For the CDR3, the DNA is TGCAGCACTCTGGAGGGAGGAGATACGCAGTATTTT. Its translation: CSTLEGGDTQYF.

The chain combines TRBV19 with TRBJ2-1; 8 nucleotides align to TRBD2. Germline lookup yields CDR1 LNHDA and CDR2 SQIVND (reference sequence). This CDR3 spans 15 amino acids. The junction had 17 bases not matched to a gene; V was cut back by 10 bases and J by 9 bases. DNA of the CDR3: TGTGCCATCTCATCAGCGACGGGGGGGCCGAGTGAGCAGTTCTTC. Encoded protein: CAISSATGGPSEQFF.

Remarks on this clonotype: The germline gene is not matched at one end of the junction; a read error may be the cause. The chain recombines TRBV6-1 with TRBJ2-7, with TRBD1 identical over 9 bases. The length of the CDR3 is 15 residues. Germline assignment: CDR1 MNHNS and CDR2 SASEGT. CDR3 loop: CAGSGTGTGTHEQYF. CDR3 DNA: TGTGCCGGCAGTGGAACCGGGACAGGGACTCACGAGCAGTACTTC.

The chain employs TRBV7-9 and TRBJ2-1, with D possibly matching TRBD2 (6 bases). CDR3 length: 17 amino acids. From germline, CDR1 is SEHNR and CDR2 FQNEAQ (reference sequence). Trimming pared 4 bases from V and 5 bases from J, leaving 21 bases between. In DNA, the CDR3 is TGTGCCAGCAGCTCAGCGATAGCGGCCCTTCACCACAATGAGCAGTTCTTC. It codes for CASSSAIAALHHNEQFF.

This clonotype was seen just once. One end of the junction fails to match germline, which may point to a read error. This chain uses TRBV7-8 with TRBJ2-3, with 8 bases lining up with TRBD2. This CDR3 region has 19 residues. In germline, CDR1 is SGHVS, CDR2 FQNEAQ. The CDR3 nucleotides read TGTGCCAGCAGCTTAGCGACTGTTCTAGCGGGCCATAGCACAGAAACGCAGTATTTT. It translates to CASSLATVLAGHSTETQYF.

This clonotype was counted between two and nine times. The V and J genes are TRBV6-1 and TRBJ1-5; TRBD1 might be the D (6 bases). The germline gives CDR1 MNHNS, CDR2 SASEGT. The CDR3 totals 17 residues. V lost 4 bases and J lost 6, with 22 bases in between. The DNA of the CDR3 is TGTGCCAGCAGTGCTCGTAGGACAGTGGCCTTGGGTCAGCCCCAGCATTTT. Protein: CASSARRTVALGQPQHF.

As to this clonotype: An end of the junction differs from the germline gene, which may be a read error. V gene TRBV29-1 combines with J gene TRBJ2-4; the D is unclear. This CDR3 is 16 amino acids long. Germline assignment: CDR1 SQVTM and CDR2 ANQGSEA. Here the CDR3 DNA reads TGCAGCGTTACACTATCGGAGACCTTAGCCAAAAACATTAAGTACTTC. Protein: CSVTLSETLAKNIKYF.

This clonotype has only a few counts. Since a much larger clone is just one base distant, this may be a read error. This chain uses TRBV7-9 with TRBJ1-2; D unclear. Germline V gene data show CDR1 as SEHNR and CDR2 as FQNEAQ (reference sequence). The CDR3 is made up of 15 amino acids. The CDR3 DNA follows: TGTGCCAGCAGCTTAGAGGCAGGAGCTAACTATGACTACACCTTC. Its translation: CASSLEAGANYDYTF.